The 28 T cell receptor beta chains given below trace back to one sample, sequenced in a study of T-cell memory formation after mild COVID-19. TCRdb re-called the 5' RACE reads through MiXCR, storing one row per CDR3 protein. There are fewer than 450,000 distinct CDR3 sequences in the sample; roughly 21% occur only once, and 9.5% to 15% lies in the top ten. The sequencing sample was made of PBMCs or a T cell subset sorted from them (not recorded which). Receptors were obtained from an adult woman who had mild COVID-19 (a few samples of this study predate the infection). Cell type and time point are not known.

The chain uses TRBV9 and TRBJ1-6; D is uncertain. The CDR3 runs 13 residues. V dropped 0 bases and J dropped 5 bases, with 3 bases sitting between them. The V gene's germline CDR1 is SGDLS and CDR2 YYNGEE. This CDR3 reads CASSVENNSPLHF. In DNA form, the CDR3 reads TGTGCCAGCAGCGTAGAAAATAATTCACCCCTCCACTTT.

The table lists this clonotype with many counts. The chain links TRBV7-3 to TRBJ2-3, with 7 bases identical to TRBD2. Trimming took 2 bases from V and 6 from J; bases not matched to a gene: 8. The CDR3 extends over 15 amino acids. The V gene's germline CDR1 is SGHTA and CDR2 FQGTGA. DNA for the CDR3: TGTGCCAGCAGCTTATCTACTAGCGCGTCGGATACGCAGTATTTT. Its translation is CASSLSTSASDTQYF.

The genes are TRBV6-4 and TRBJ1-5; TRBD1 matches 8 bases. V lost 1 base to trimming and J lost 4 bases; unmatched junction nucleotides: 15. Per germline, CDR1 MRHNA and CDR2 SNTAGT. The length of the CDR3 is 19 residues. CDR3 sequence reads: CASSDLSQGAGRSNQPQHF. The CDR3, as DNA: TGTGCCAGCAGTGACTTGAGTCAGGGGGCGGGCAGGAGTAATCAGCCCCAGCATTTT.

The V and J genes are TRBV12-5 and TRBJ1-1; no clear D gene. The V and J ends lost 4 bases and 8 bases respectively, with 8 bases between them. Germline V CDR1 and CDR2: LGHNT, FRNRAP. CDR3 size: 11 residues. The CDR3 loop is CASGSQAEAFF. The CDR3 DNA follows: TGTGCTAGTGGTTCGCAGGCGGAAGCTTTCTTT.

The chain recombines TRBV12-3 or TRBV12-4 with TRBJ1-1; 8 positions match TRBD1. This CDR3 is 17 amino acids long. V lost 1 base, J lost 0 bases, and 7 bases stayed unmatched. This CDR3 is CASSLVLGQGLNTEAFF. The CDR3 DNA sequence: TGTGCCAGCAGTTTAGTTCTTGGACAGGGATTGAACACTGAAGCTTTCTTT.

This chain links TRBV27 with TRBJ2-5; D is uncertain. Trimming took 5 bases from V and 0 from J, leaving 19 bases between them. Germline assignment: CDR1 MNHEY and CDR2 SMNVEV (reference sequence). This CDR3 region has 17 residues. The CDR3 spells CASSQAVGSRYQETQYF. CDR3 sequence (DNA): TGTGCCAGCAGTCAGGCTGTGGGTTCGCGGTACCAAGAGACCCAGTACTTC.

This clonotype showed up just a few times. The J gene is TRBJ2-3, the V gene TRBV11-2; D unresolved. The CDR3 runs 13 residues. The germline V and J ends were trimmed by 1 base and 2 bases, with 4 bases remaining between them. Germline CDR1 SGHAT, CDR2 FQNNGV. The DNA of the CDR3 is TGTGCCAGCAGCTTAGCTAACACAGATACGCAGTATTTT. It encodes CASSLANTDTQYF.

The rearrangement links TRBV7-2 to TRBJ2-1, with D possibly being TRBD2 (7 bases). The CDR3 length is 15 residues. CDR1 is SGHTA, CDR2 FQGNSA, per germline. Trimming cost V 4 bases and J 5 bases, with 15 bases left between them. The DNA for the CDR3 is TGTGCCAGCAGCTCACCTAAGGGGGGGCACAATGAGCAGTTCTTC. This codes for CASSSPKGGHNEQFF.

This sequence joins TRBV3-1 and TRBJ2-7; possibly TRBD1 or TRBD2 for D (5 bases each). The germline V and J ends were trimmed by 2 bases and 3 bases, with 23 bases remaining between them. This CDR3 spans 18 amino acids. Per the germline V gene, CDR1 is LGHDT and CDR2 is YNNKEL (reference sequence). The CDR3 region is CASSQRPGTPLGYYEQYF. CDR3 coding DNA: TGTGCCAGCAGCCAACGACCCGGGACGCCCTTAGGATACTACGAGCAGTACTTC.

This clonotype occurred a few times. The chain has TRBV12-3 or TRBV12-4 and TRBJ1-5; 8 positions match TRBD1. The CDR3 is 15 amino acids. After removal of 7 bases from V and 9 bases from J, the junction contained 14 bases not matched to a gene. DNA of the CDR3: TGTGCCAGCACCCTCGGTAGGGGACAGGCCCTGCCCCAGCATTTT. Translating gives CASTLGRGQALPQHF.

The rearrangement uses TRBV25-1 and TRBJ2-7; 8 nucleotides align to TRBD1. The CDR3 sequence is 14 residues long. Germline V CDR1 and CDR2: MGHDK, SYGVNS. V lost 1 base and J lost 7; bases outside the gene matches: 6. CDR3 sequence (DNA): TGTGCCAGCAGTGAATTGAGGACAGGGAGGGAGCAGTACTTC. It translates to CASSELRTGREQYF.

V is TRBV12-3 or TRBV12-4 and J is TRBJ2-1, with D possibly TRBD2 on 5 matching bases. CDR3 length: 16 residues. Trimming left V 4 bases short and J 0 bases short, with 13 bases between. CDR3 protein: CASSSGILSSYNEQFF. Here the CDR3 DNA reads TGTGCCAGCAGTTCGGGGATTCTGTCCTCCTACAATGAGCAGTTCTTC.

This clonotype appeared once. The CDR3 protein is CASSLVLTGRGSPLHF. The CDR3, as DNA: TGTGCCAGCAGCTTAGTGCTGACAGGGCGAGGGTCACCCCTCCACTTT. The chain is built from TRBV7-2 and TRBJ1-6, with 7 positions matching TRBD1. The CDR3 contains 16 residues. Germline CDR1 is SGHTA and CDR2 is FQGNSA. J gave up 10 bases and V 1 base, and 10 bases lay outside the gene matches.

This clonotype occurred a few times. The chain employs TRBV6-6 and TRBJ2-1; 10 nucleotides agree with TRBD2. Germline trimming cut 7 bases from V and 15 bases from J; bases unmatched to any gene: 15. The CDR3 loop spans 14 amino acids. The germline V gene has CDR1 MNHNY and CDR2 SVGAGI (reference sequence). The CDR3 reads CASTSSGRALDWFF. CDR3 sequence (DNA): TGTGCCAGCACCTCCAGCGGGAGGGCCCTCGATTGGTTCTTC.

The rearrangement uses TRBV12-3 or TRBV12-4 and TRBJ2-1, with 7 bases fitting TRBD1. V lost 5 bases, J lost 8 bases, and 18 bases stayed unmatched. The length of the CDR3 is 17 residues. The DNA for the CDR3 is TGTGCCAGCAGTACCCCGTCCCGACAGGGAAGACGCGATGAGCAGTTCTTC. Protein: CASSTPSRQGRRDEQFF.

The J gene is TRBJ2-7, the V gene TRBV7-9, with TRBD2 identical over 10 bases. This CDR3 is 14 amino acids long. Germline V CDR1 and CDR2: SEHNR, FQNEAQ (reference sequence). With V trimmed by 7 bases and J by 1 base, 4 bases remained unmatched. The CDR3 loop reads CASMNSGGSYEQYF. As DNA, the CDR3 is TGTGCCAGCATGAATAGCGGGGGGTCCTACGAGCAGTACTTC. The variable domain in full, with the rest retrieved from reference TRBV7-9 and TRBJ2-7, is DTGVSQNPRHKITKRGQNVTFRCDPISEHNRLYWYRQTLGQGPEFLTYFQNEAQLEKSRLLSDRFSAERPKGSFSTLEIQRTEQGDSAMYLCASMNSGGSYEQYFGPGTRLTVT.

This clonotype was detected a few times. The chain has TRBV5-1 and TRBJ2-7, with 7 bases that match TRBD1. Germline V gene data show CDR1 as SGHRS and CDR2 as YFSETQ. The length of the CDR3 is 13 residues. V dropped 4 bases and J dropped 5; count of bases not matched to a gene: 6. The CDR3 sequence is CASSKTGTHEQYF. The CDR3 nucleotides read TGCGCCAGCAGCAAGACAGGGACCCACGAGCAGTACTTC.

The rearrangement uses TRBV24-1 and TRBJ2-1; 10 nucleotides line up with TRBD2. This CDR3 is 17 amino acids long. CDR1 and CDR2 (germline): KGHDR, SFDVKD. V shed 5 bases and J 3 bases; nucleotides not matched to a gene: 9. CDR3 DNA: TGTGCCACCAGTGGGAGGTCTAGCGGGAGCCTCTACAATGAGCAGTTCTTC. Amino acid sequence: CATSGRSSGSLYNEQFF.

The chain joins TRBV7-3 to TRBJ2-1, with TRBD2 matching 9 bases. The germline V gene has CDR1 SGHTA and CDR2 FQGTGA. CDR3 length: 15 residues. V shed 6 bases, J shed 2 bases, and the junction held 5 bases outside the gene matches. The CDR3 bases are TGTGCCAGCAGACAAGCGGGAGGCACCTACAATGAGCAGTTCTTC. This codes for CASRQAGGTYNEQFF.

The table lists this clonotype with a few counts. The CDR3 DNA follows: TGTGCCAGCAGTGAAGATCAGGGGACCAAAAACATTCAGTACTTC. Translation: CASSEDQGTKNIQYF. This chain links TRBV2 with TRBJ2-4; tentatively, D is TRBD1 (6 bases). CDR3 length equals 15 residues. V was shortened by 1 base and J by 2 bases, with 9 bases between the two germline ends. Germline V gives CDR1 SNHLY, CDR2 FYNNEI. Using reference TRBV2 and TRBJ2-4 for the parts outside the CDR3, the full variable domain is EPEVTQTPSHQVTQMGQEVILRCVPISNHLYFYWYRQILGQKVEFLVSFYNNEISEKSEIFDDQFSVERPDGSNFTLKIRSTKLEDSAMYFCASSEDQGTKNIQYFGAGTRLSVL.

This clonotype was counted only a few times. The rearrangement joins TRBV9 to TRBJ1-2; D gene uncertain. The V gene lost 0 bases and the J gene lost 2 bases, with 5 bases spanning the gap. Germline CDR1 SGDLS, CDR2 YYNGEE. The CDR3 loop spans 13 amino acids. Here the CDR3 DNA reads TGTGCCAGCAGCGTAGCGTCGAACTATGGCTACACCTTC. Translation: CASSVASNYGYTF.

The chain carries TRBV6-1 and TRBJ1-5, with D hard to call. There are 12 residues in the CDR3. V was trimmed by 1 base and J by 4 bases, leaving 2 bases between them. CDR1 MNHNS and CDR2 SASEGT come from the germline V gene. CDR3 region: CASSEENQPQHF. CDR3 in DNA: TGTGCCAGCAGTGAAGAAAATCAGCCCCAGCATTTT.

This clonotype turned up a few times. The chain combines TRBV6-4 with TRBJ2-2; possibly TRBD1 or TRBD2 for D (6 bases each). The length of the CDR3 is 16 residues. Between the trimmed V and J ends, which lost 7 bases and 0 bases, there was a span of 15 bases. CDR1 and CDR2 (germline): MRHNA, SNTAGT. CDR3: CASTLWGAANTGELFF. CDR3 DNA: TGTGCCAGCACCCTGTGGGGGGCAGCGAACACCGGGGAGCTGTTTTTT.

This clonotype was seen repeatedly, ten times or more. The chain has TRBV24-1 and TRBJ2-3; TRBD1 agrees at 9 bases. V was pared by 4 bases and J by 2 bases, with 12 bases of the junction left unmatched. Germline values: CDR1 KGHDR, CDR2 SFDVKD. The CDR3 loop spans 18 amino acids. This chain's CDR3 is CATSDLRTGVASTDTQYF. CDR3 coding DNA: TGTGCCACCAGTGACCTTAGGACAGGGGTCGCCTCCACAGATACGCAGTATTTT.

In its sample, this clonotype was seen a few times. CDR3 sequence: CASSDDRGAREKLFF. DNA for the CDR3: TGCGCCAGCAGCGACGATCGCGGGGCGCGGGAAAAACTGTTTTTT. V gene TRBV4-1 combines with J gene TRBJ1-4, with D possibly being TRBD1 (5 bases). The CDR3 loop spans 15 amino acids. Germline loops: CDR1 MGHRA, CDR2 YSYEKL. V lost 5 bases and J 8 bases, leaving 18 bases between the germline ends.

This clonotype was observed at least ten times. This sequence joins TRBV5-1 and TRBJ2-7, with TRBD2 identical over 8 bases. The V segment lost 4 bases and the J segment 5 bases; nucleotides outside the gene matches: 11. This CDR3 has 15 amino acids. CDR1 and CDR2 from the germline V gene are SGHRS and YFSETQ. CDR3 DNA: TGCGCCAGCAGCCCGGGACTAGTAGGCTTCCACGAGCAGTACTTC. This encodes CASSPGLVGFHEQYF.

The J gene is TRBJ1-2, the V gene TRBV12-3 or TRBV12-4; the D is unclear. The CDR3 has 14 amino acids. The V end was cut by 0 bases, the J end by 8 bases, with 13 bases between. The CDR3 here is CASSLADRTGGYTF. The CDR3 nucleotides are TGTGCCAGCAGTTTAGCTGACCGGACCGGGGGCTACACCTTC.

CDR3 in DNA: TGTGCCAGCAGTTCCGAGGGGTGGATGAATTCACCCCTCCACTTT. This gives the protein CASSSEGWMNSPLHF. The gene calls are TRBV5-4 and TRBJ1-6; the D gene is possibly TRBD1 (5 bases). The V end was cut by 5 bases, the J end by 7 bases, with 16 bases between. Germline V gives CDR1 SGHNT, CDR2 YYREEE (reference sequence). The CDR3 contains 15 residues.